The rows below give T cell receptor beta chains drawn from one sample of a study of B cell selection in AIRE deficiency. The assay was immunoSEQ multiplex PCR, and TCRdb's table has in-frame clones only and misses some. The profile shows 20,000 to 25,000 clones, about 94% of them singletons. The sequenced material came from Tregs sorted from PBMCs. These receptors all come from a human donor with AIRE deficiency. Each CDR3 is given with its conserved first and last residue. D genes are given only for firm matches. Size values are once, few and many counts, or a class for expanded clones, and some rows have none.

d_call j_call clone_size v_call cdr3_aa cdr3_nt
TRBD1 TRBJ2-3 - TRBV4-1 CASSQDKTGVFTDTQYF TGCGCCAGCAGCCAAGACAAAACAGGGGTTTTCACAGATACGCAGTATTTT
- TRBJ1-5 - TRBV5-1 CASSITTGYQPQHF TGCGCCAGCAGCATAACAACAGGGTATCAGCCCCAGCATTTT
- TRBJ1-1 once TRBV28 CASVLGTEAFF TGTGCCAGCGTCTTGGGCACTGAAGCTTTCTTT
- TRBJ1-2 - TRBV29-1 CSARVGYRGLGYTF TGCAGCGCCCGGGTGGGCTATCGGGGGCTGGGCTACACCTTC
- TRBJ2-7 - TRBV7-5 CVRSLARDRSRTQAEQYF TGTGTCAGAAGCTTAGCGAGGGATAGGAGCAGGACCCAGGCGGAGCAGTACTTC
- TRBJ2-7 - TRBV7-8 CASSYGRGGYEQYF TGTGCCAGCAGCTACGGACGAGGGGGCTACGAGCAGTACTTC
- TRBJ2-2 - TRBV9 CASSVVAGELFF TGTGCCAGCAGCGTAGTTGCCGGGGAGCTGTTTTTT
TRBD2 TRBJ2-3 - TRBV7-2 CASSFPGTSVTDTQYF TGTGCCAGCAGCTTTCCCGGGACTAGCGTCACAGATACGCAGTATTTT
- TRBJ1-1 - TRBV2 CASTPGSDAFF TGTGCCAGCACCCCAGGGTCGGACGCTTTCTTT
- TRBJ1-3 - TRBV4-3 CASSQAISGNTIYF TGCGCCAGCAGCCAAGCCATCAGTGGAAACACCATATATTTT
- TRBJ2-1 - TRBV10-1 CASGPPGLDEQFF TGCGCCAGCGGACCCCCAGGGCTCGATGAGCAGTTCTTC
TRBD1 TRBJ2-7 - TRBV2 CASSRTGPIYEQYF TGTGCCAGCAGTCGGACAGGCCCCATCTACGAGCAGTACTTC
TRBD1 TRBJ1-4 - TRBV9 CASSRTGGTNEKLFF TGTGCCAGCAGCAGAACAGGGGGCACTAATGAAAAACTGTTTTTT
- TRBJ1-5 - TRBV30 CAWDDRNQPQHF TGTGCCTGGGATGACAGAAATCAGCCCCAGCATTTT
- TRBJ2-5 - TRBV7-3 CASSLNGGGETQYF TGTGCCAGCAGCTTAAACGGAGGGGGAGAGACCCAGTACTTC
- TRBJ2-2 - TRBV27 CASSPGTTNTGELFF TGTGCCAGCTCCCCGGGGACAACGAACACCGGGGAGCTGTTTTTT
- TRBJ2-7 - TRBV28 CASSFGGLPSYEQYF TGTGCCAGCAGTTTCGGGGGGCTCCCCTCCTACGAGCAGTACTTC
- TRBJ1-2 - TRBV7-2 CASSLVPGQGNYGYTF TGTGCCAGCAGCTTAGTCCCAGGGCAGGGGAACTATGGCTACACCTTC
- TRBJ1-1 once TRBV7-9 CASSLILGMNTEAFF TGTGCCAGCAGCTTAATCCTGGGAATGAACACTGAAGCTTTCTTT
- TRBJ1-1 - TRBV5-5 CASSFIPRMNTEAFF TGTGCCAGCAGCTTCATTCCGCGCATGAACACTGAAGCTTTCTTT
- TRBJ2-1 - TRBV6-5 CASSSNRFGEQFF TGTGCCAGCAGTAGTAACAGGTTCGGTGAGCAGTTCTTC
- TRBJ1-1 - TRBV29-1 CSVGDPGAFF TGCAGCGTTGGGGATCCCGGGGCTTTCTTT
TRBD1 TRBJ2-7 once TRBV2 CASTRQGATEQYF TGTGCCAGCACCAGACAGGGGGCGACCGAGCAGTACTTC
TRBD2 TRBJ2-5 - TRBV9 CASSVGGRVPETQYF TGTGCCAGCAGCGTAGGCGGGAGAGTCCCAGAGACCCAGTACTTC
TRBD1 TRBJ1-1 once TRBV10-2 CASRRDRRNTEAFF TGCGCCAGCAGACGGGACAGGAGGAACACTGAAGCTTTCTTT
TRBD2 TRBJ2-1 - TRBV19 CASSILGTGTSGRYNEQFF TGTGCCAGTAGTATTTTAGGGACCGGGACTAGCGGGCGTTACAATGAGCAGTTCTTC